The 20 T cell receptor beta chains below come from one sample, sequenced in a study of neurological immune-mediated disorders. TCRdb reanalysed the 5' RACE reads using MiXCR and keeps one entry per CDR3 protein. The sample contains tens of thousands of distinct CDR3 sequences, about 3.4% of which appear only once. The sample was PBMCs. These receptors were obtained from a man aged 40-55 years with multiple sclerosis.

This clonotype was detected ten times or more. The V and J genes are TRBV25-1 and TRBJ1-1, with a possible D match to TRBD1 (6 bases). The germline V and J ends were trimmed by 1 base and 0 bases, with 12 bases remaining between them. CDR3 size: 16 residues. Per germline, CDR1 MGHDK and CDR2 SYGVNS. CDR3 DNA sequence: TGTGCCAGCAGTGAATCAGGGGCCGGGATGAACACTGAAGCTTTCTTT. This encodes CASSESGAGMNTEAFF.

This clonotype was recorded many times. This chain uses TRBV10-3 with TRBJ2-3; 10 bases are a match to TRBD1. The CDR3 is made up of 15 amino acids. The J segment lost 1 base and the V segment lost 6 bases, leaving 4 bases of the junction unmatched. CDR1 and CDR2 (germline): ENHRY, SYGVKD. The CDR3 loop is CAISWTGGGTDTQYF. The CDR3 DNA is TGTGCCATCAGCTGGACAGGGGGGGGCACAGATACGCAGTATTTT.

This clonotype was detected ten times or more. CDR3 nucleotide sequence: TGCGCCAGCAGCTTGGATAGCGGGGGTGGCTCCTACAATGAGCAGTTCTTC. Translation: CASSLDSGGGSYNEQFF. V and J are TRBV5-1 and TRBJ2-1, with TRBD2 matching over 9 bases. V lost 0 bases, J lost 0 bases, and 4 bases stayed unmatched. The CDR3 has 17 residues. Germline V gene lookup returns CDR1 SGHRS and CDR2 YFSETQ.

This clonotype showed up many times. The chain couples TRBV5-1 to TRBJ2-2; D is uncertain. The CDR3 has 13 amino acids. CDR1 is SGHRS and CDR2 is YFSETQ in the germline V gene. V shed 6 bases and J shed 1 base, with 7 bases lying between them. CDR3 loop: CASTPRNTGELFF. DNA for the CDR3: TGCGCCAGCACGCCTCGGAACACCGGGGAGCTGTTTTTT.

This clonotype came up a few times. The genes are TRBV5-6 and TRBJ2-1; 15 bases match TRBD2. The CDR3 is 17 residues long. The germline V gene has CDR1 SGHDT and CDR2 YYEEEE. V lost 2 bases to trimming and J lost 4 bases; unmatched junction nucleotides: 4. CDR3 region: CASSFGLAGGEYNEQFF. The DNA for the CDR3 is TGTGCCAGCAGCTTCGGACTAGCGGGGGGGGAATACAATGAGCAGTTCTTC. Full variable domain (outside the CDR3, taken from reference TRBV5-6 and TRBJ2-1): DAGVTQSPTHLIKTRGQQVTLRCSPKSGHDTVSWYQQALGQGPQFIFQYYEEEERQRGNFPDRFSGHQFPNYSSELNVNALLLGDSALYLCASSFGLAGGEYNEQFFGPGTRLTVL.

This clonotype was seen many times. V is TRBV7-9 and J is TRBJ1-2; TRBD1 might be the D (5 bases). Trimming pared 3 bases from V and 4 bases from J, leaving 12 bases between. This CDR3 region has 14 residues. The germline V gene encodes CDR1 SEHNR and CDR2 FQNEAQ (reference sequence). The CDR3 loop reads CASSFPGGSYGYTF. The DNA of the CDR3 is TGTGCCAGCAGCTTTCCGGGGGGGAGCTATGGCTACACCTTC.

The chain links TRBV18 to TRBJ1-1, with D hard to call. V lost 6 bases to trimming and J lost 4 bases, with 21 bases between them. The V gene's germline CDR1 is KGHSH and CDR2 LQKENI. This CDR3 has 16 amino acids. The DNA for the CDR3 is TGTGCCAGCTCTTCGAGTGAGATCGGATTGGGCACTGAAGCTTTCTTT. Translating gives CASSSSEIGLGTEAFF. Based on the CDR3 plus reference TRBV18 and TRBJ1-1, the full variable domain is NAGVMQNPRHLVRRRGQEARLRCSPMKGHSHVYWYRQLPEEGLKFMVYLQKENIIDESGMPKERFSAEFPKEGPSILRIQQVVRGDSAAYFCASSSSEIGLGTEAFFGQGTRLTVV.

This clonotype was recorded many times. The chain couples TRBV5-1 to TRBJ2-7; the D gene is possibly TRBD2 (6 bases). This CDR3 is built from 16 residues. Trimming pared 0 bases from V and 7 bases from J, leaving 20 bases between. Per the germline V gene, CDR1 is SGHRS and CDR2 is YFSETQ. The CDR3 sequence is CASSLAMVTGEVEQYF. CDR3 coding DNA: TGCGCCAGCAGCTTGGCCATGGTAACGGGAGAAGTGGAGCAGTACTTC.

This clonotype was detected many times. The CDR3 loop reads CRAGFTDTQYF. CDR3 coding DNA: TGCAGGGCGGGATTCACAGATACGCAGTATTTT. This chain uses TRBV20-1 with TRBJ2-3; D is possibly TRBD2 (6 bases). The germline gives CDR1 DFQATT, CDR2 SNEGSKA (reference sequence). This CDR3 is 11 amino acids long.

At least ten counts were recorded for this clonotype. This chain connects TRBV24-1 to TRBJ2-5, with TRBD1 matching 8 bases. Germline V gene lookup returns CDR1 KGHDR and CDR2 SFDVKD. J gave up 5 bases and V 4 bases, and 11 bases lay outside the gene matches. The CDR3 spans 16 residues. CDR3 amino acids: CATSESGTGTGETQYF. The CDR3 nucleotides read TGTGCCACCAGTGAATCCGGGACAGGCACCGGGGAGACCCAGTACTTC.

This sequence joins TRBV18 and TRBJ2-3; 7 bases are shared with TRBD2. The CDR3 contains 12 residues. V was clipped by 6 bases and J by 5 bases; unmatched bases: 2. Germline V gene lookup returns CDR1 KGHSH and CDR2 LQKENI. The CDR3 sequence: CASSPGGDTQYF. CDR3 sequence (DNA): TGTGCCAGCTCCCCGGGGGGAGATACGCAGTATTTT. The full variable domain, completed using reference TRBV18 and TRBJ2-3, is NAGVMQNPRHLVRRRGQEARLRCSPMKGHSHVYWYRQLPEEGLKFMVYLQKENIIDESGMPKERFSAEFPKEGPSILRIQQVVRGDSAAYFCASSPGGDTQYFGPGTRLTVL.

This clonotype came up many times. V is TRBV9 and J is TRBJ2-7, with D perhaps assigned TRBD1 or TRBD2 (5 bases each). The germline gives CDR1 SGDLS, CDR2 YYNGEE. The CDR3 runs 14 residues. The V gene lost 2 bases and the J gene lost 5 bases, with 14 bases spanning the gap. CDR3: CASSVGRGRDEQYF. DNA of the CDR3: TGTGCCAGCAGCGTCGGCCGGGGACGGGACGAGCAGTACTTC.

This clonotype was detected ten times or more. V is TRBV12-3 or TRBV12-4 and J is TRBJ2-1; 7 bases line up with TRBD2. The CDR3 is made up of 14 amino acids. V was clipped by 6 bases and J by 5 bases; unmatched bases: 7. The CDR3 region is CASSFGGNNNEQFF. In DNA form, the CDR3 reads TGTGCCAGCAGCTTCGGGGGGAACAACAATGAGCAGTTCTTC.

This clonotype was seen ten or more times. V gene TRBV11-1 combines with J gene TRBJ2-7; no clear D. From germline, CDR1 is SGHAT and CDR2 FQDESV (reference sequence). This CDR3 contains 11 residues. V was clipped by 5 bases and J by 6 bases, with 8 bases between them. CDR3 coding DNA: TGTGCCAGCAGCCCTGGATTCGAGCAGTACTTC. Its translation is CASSPGFEQYF.

Many counts were recorded for this clonotype. The chain combines TRBV7-7 with TRBJ2-2; 9 nucleotides line up with TRBD1. Germline V gene lookup returns CDR1 SSHAT and CDR2 FNYEAQ (reference sequence). This CDR3 is 14 amino acids long. With V trimmed by 8 bases and J by 6 bases, 7 bases remained unmatched. CDR3 sequence reads: CASARDRESGELFF. In nucleotides, the CDR3 is TGTGCCAGCGCTCGGGACAGGGAATCCGGGGAGCTGTTTTTT.

This clonotype has a count of ten or more. The chain uses TRBV5-1 and TRBJ1-1; D is perhaps TRBD1 (5 bases). The ends were cut back, 3 bases at V and 0 bases at J, with 9 bases in the middle. The germline V gene has CDR1 SGHRS and CDR2 YFSETQ. The CDR3 length is 14 residues. This chain's CDR3 is CASSWGSMNTEAFF. CDR3 DNA sequence: TGCGCCAGCAGCTGGGGGTCAATGAACACTGAAGCTTTCTTT.

This clonotype came up many times. This rearrangement joins TRBV20-1 to TRBJ2-1; TRBD1 matches 7 bases. With V trimmed by 2 bases and J by 7 bases, 5 bases remained unmatched. This CDR3 contains 13 residues. Germline CDR1 is DFQATT and CDR2 is SNEGSKA (reference sequence). Here the CDR3 reads CSARKPRGNEQFF. Written as DNA, the CDR3 is TGCAGTGCTAGAAAACCCAGGGGGAATGAGCAGTTCTTC.

This clonotype has a count of ten or more. This chain uses TRBV12-3 or TRBV12-4 with TRBJ1-2; D gene ambiguous. Trimming removed 1 base from V and 8 bases from J, with 8 bases in between. The CDR3 extends over 12 amino acids. The CDR3 loop reads CASSLGSGGYTF. The CDR3 DNA follows: TGTGCCAGCAGTTTAGGGTCTGGCGGCTACACCTTC.

The sample holds many counts of this clonotype. This chain joins TRBV5-1 and TRBJ1-6; the D is unclear. Trimming shortened V by 0 bases and J by 5 bases, and 12 bases separated the two germline ends. The CDR3 has 16 residues. Germline V lookup: CDR1 SGHRS, CDR2 YFSETQ. CDR3: CASSLGPPEDNSPLHF. For the CDR3, the DNA is TGCGCCAGCAGCTTGGGTCCACCTGAGGATAATTCACCCCTCCACTTT.

This clonotype was found many times. V gene TRBV20-1 combines with J gene TRBJ1-2, with D possibly TRBD1 on 5 matching bases. CDR3 length equals 13 residues. V lost 0 bases to trimming and J lost 4 bases, with 9 bases between them. Germline V gene lookup returns CDR1 DFQATT and CDR2 SNEGSKA (reference sequence). The CDR3 loop is CSAREGGGYGYTF. In DNA, the CDR3 is TGCAGTGCTAGAGAGGGCGGGGGCTATGGCTACACCTTC.